This T cell receptor (beta chain) was profiled in a study of T cells in Graves' hyperthyroidism and ophthalmopathy. This clonotype was counted between two and nine times. The CDR3 covers 17 residues. Trimming removed 3 bases from V and 3 bases from J, with 23 bases in between. Germline-derived CDR1 and CDR2 are GTSNPN and SVGIG (reference sequence). TCR beta CDR3 regions were amplified from RNA. First-round RT-PCR with HTBI primers amplified the TCR CDR3 region. TCRdb reprocessed the multiplex PCR reads via MiXCR and lists one record per CDR3 protein. The data show 300,000 to 500,000 distinct CDR3 sequences, 11% to 15% seen once.

The TCR sequence derives from a man aged 50-59 years with Graves' ophthalmopathy. Sequencing was performed on blood. The rearrangement links TRBV30 to TRBJ1-2, with D possibly matching TRBD1 (6 bases). CDR3 loop: CAWRGITGGGLDYGYTF. The DNA of the CDR3 is TGTGCCTGGAGAGGGATCACAGGCGGGGGCCTTGACTATGGCTACACCTTC. The entire variable domain, with the rest obtained from reference TRBV30 and TRBJ1-2, is as follows: SQTIHQWPATLVQPVGSPLSLECTVEGTSNPNLYWYRQAAGRGLQLLFYSVGIGQISSEVPQNLSASRPQDRQFILSSKKLLLSDSGFYLCAWRGITGGGLDYGYTFGSGTRLTVV.